The 2 T cell receptor beta chains reported below all come from one sample, sequenced in a study of cytomegalovirus exposure and HLA in healthy donors. The PCR contained 60 Vbeta and 13 Jbeta primers. Libraries were prepared by immunoSEQ multiplex PCR; TCRdb keeps only in-frame clonotypes and omits some of them. The sample has 150,000 to 200,000 clones; 75% to 85% are singletons. The sample consisted of PBMCs. Source of these receptors: a woman in her late teens or twenties in good health and CMV-seropositive.

This rearrangement joins TRBV18 to TRBJ2-3; 7 nucleotides match TRBD1. The J segment lost 1 base and the V segment lost 3 bases, leaving 1 base of the junction unmatched. The CDR3 extends over 14 amino acids. CDR1 KGHSH and CDR2 LQKENI come from the germline V gene. In nucleotides, the CDR3 is TGTGCCAGCTCACCCGGACAGGGCACAGATACGCAGTATTTT. It translates to CASSPGQGTDTQYF. The variable domain in full, with the rest retrieved from reference TRBV18 and TRBJ2-3, is NAGVMQNPRHLVRRRGQEARLRCSPMKGHSHVYWYRQLPEEGLKFMVYLQKENIIDESGMPKERFSAEFPKEGPSILRIQQVVRGDSAAYFCASSPGQGTDTQYFGPGTRLTVL.

This clone showed up just once. The chain joins TRBV4-3 to TRBJ1-1; D not certain. Germline V gives CDR1 LGHNA, CDR2 YSLEER. V was cut by 1 base and J by 2 bases, with 11 bases left in between. There are 15 residues in the CDR3. CDR3 sequence (DNA): TGCGCCAGCAGCCAAGGTTTTTTATCCAACACTGAAGCTTTCTTT. It encodes CASSQGFLSNTEAFF.